This is a list of T cell receptor beta chains from one sample in a study of cytomegalovirus exposure and HLA in healthy donors. Using immunoSEQ multiplex PCR, the repertoire was profiled, and TCRdb retains in-frame clones only, with some absent. The sample lists around 91,000 clones; approximately 93% were seen once. The sample was PBMCs. Receptors originate from a woman in her 30s in good health and CMV-seropositive. Each CDR3 is given with its conserved first and last residue. The D gene is left open where the match is weak. Not all rows give a size; the values are once, few, many and, for expanded clones, a class.

-	-	TRBJ1-2	TRBV19	TGTGCCAGTACCCTACAGGGTGCCTATGGCTACACCTTC	CASTLQGAYGYTF
-	-	TRBJ2-1	TRBV6-5	TGTGCCAGCAGCCGCCATGGGGGAGGCAATGAGCAGTTCTTC	CASSRHGGGNEQFF
-	-	TRBJ2-1	TRBV4-3	TGCGCCAGCAGCCAAGGTCCGTTTCGGGAGCAGTTCTTC	CASSQGPFREQFF
-	-	TRBJ2-7	TRBV18	TGTGCCAGCTCACCGGACTCCACCTACGAGCAGTACTTC	CASSPDSTYEQYF
TRBD1	-	TRBJ2-7	TRBV5-6	TGTGCCAGCAGGCGGACAGGGAGCTACGAGCAGTACTTC	CASRRTGSYEQYF
TRBD2	-	TRBJ2-1	TRBV19	TGTGCCAGTAGTATAGATCTGATAGCGGGAGGCCGGGAGCAGTTCTTC	CASSIDLIAGGREQFF
-	once	TRBJ2-3	TRBV7-9	TGTGCCAGCAGCTCCGGGACAGATACGCAGTATTTT	CASSSGTDTQYF
TRBD1	-	TRBJ1-2	TRBV7-9	TGTGCCAGCAGCGCAGGGACAGGGGCTAACTATGGCTACACCTTC	CASSAGTGANYGYTF
-	-	TRBJ1-1	TRBV6-5	TGTGCCAGCGCGACAGGGAACACTGAAGCTTTCTTT	CASATGNTEAFF
-	-	TRBJ1-1	TRBV6-5	TGTGCCAGCAATCACGGGGACACTGAAGCTTTCTTT	CASNHGDTEAFF
TRBD1	medium-sized	TRBJ1-1	TRBV19	TGTGCCAGCAGAGAACAGGGGGCCCCTATTTTCACTGAAGCTTTCTTT	CASREQGAPIFTEAFF
TRBD1	-	TRBJ2-2	TRBV11-2	TGTGCCAGCAGCCCCGCCACCGGGACAGACACCGGGGAGCTGTTTTTT	CASSPATGTDTGELFF
-	-	TRBJ2-7	TRBV13	TGTGCCAGCAGCGGATGGACTTACGAAAGCTCCTACGAGCAGTACTTC	CASSGWTYESSYEQYF